The TCR beta chain under discussion was sequenced for a study of shared clonotypes between healthy human individuals. Clones were read by immunoSEQ multiplex PCR, and TCRdb kept only the in-frame ones, dropping some. This table has 520,000 or so clones, roughly 78% appearing once. The V gene's germline CDR1 is SGHDN and CDR2 FVKESK. The V and J ends lost 0 bases and 4 bases, in that order; junction bases with no gene match: 6. This CDR3 has 16 amino acids. The receptor was isolated from a woman aged 40 to 50 in good health. Some clones in this sample may be carry-over from other donors' samples. The sample consisted of PBMCs. The genes are TRBV14 and TRBJ1-2; 9 bases agree with TRBD1. Here the CDR3 reads CASSQDYGQGTYGYTF. In nucleotides, the CDR3 is TGTGCCAGCAGCCAAGATTACGGACAGGGGACCTATGGCTACACCTTC.